The 16 T cell receptor beta chains below come from one sample, sequenced in a study of T cell repertoires in cytomegalovirus infection. MiXCR, run by TCRdb on the reads, gives a single entry per CDR3 protein. In the table there are under 90,000 distinct CDR3 sequences, about half of which are singletons. No antigen is known for these receptors. The specimen was CD8+ T cells from cultured PBMCs, collected from culture after CMV antigen stimulation. The receptors were gathered from a human donor in good health (CMV status not recorded). Some clones in this sample may be carry-over from other donors' samples.

This clonotype was seen just once. V gene TRBV5-4 combines with J gene TRBJ1-2; 8 bases map to TRBD1. V was pared by 4 bases and J by 4 bases, with 6 bases of the junction left unmatched. The CDR3 spans 14 residues. Per the germline V gene, CDR1 is SGHNT and CDR2 is YYREEE (reference sequence). CDR3 protein: CASSVDRGGYGYTF. Here the CDR3 DNA reads TGTGCCAGCAGCGTAGACAGGGGTGGCTATGGCTACACCTTC.

The chain joins TRBV19 to TRBJ1-1; the D gene is possibly TRBD1 (6 bases). Germline lookup yields CDR1 LNHDA and CDR2 SQIVND (reference sequence). This CDR3 region has 13 residues. Trimming shortened V by 6 bases and J by 4 bases, and 12 bases separated the two germline ends. The CDR3 DNA reads TGTGCCAGTAGCCCCGACAGGCGCACTGAAGCTTTCTTT. The encoded protein is CASSPDRRTEAFF.

The chain joins TRBV28 to TRBJ2-2, with D maybe TRBD1 (5 bases). The CDR3 runs 15 residues. In germline, CDR1 is MDHEN, CDR2 SYDVKM. Trimming stripped 3 bases from V and 6 bases from J, with 14 bases between. CDR3 sequence: CASSFQAGWAGELFF. The CDR3 coding sequence is TGTGCCAGCAGTTTCCAGGCAGGGTGGGCCGGGGAGCTGTTTTTT. The whole variable domain, remainder taken from reference TRBV28 and TRBJ2-2, is DVKVTQSSRYLVKRTGEKVFLECVQDMDHENMFWYRQDPGLGLRLIYFSYDVKMKEKGDIPEGYSVSREKKERFSLILESASTNQTSMYLCASSFQAGWAGELFFGEGSRLTVL.

This clonotype appeared a few times. The chain joins TRBV27 to TRBJ2-6; unclear D gene. Germline V gene sequence: CDR1 MNHEY, CDR2 SMNVEV (reference sequence). Trimming cost V 4 bases and J 12 bases, with 13 bases left between them. This CDR3 comprises 13 residues. DNA of the CDR3: TGTGCCAGCAGTTGGACGGCCCGAGGCGTCCTGACTTTC. Encoded protein: CASSWTARGVLTF.

The chain recombines TRBV15 with TRBJ2-1, with TRBD2 as a possible D gene (5 bases). CDR3 length: 14 residues. The V and J ends lost 1 base and 5 bases respectively, with 9 bases between them. The V gene's germline CDR1 is LNHNV and CDR2 YYDKDF (reference sequence). The DNA for the CDR3 is TGTGCCACCAGCAGAGGAGGGCCCGACAATGAGCAGTTCTTC. Protein sequence: CATSRGGPDNEQFF.

The chain joins TRBV12-3 or TRBV12-4 to TRBJ2-3; D remains unclear. With 11 bases removed from V and 2 bases from J, the gap between germline ends came to 14 bases. CDR3 size: 13 residues. Written as DNA, the CDR3 is TGTGCCGCGAGAGGACGTGACACAGATACGCAGTATTTT. Translated: CAARGRDTDTQYF.

This CDR3 reads CASSLTGGRQETQYF. CDR3 DNA sequence: TGTGCCAGCAGTTTAACGGGGGGCAGGCAAGAGACCCAGTACTTC. The chain recombines TRBV27 with TRBJ2-5, with a possible D match to TRBD2 (7 bases). The V end lost 2 bases, the J end lost 2 bases, and 12 bases lay between the germline ends. Germline V gene lookup returns CDR1 MNHEY and CDR2 SMNVEV (reference sequence). CDR3 length equals 15 residues.

This chain links TRBV7-4 with TRBJ2-1, with 15 nucleotides matching TRBD2. Germline V CDR1 and CDR2: SGHVT, SQSDAQ. J was trimmed by 9 bases and V by 6 bases; bases with no gene match: 6. The CDR3 consists of 15 residues. Written as DNA, the CDR3 is TGTGCCAGCAGAGGACTAGCGGGAGGGCCCAGTGAGCAGTTCTTC. This gives the protein CASRGLAGGPSEQFF.

For the CDR3, the DNA is TGTGCCAGCAGCCTACGGACAGACTCTGGAAACACCATATATTTT. Amino acid sequence: CASSLRTDSGNTIYF. The chain carries TRBV9 and TRBJ1-3; D is perhaps TRBD1 (6 bases). The CDR3 spans 15 residues. Germline lookup yields CDR1 SGDLS and CDR2 YYNGEE. V dropped 4 bases and J dropped 0 bases, with 11 bases sitting between them.

The genes are TRBV28 and TRBJ2-7; no firm D call. The CDR3 runs to 12 residues. The V end lost 6 bases, the J end lost 5 bases, and 11 bases lay between the germline ends. The germline CDR1 and CDR2 sequences are MDHEN and SYDVKM. The CDR3 loop is CASSEVKNEQYF. The CDR3 nucleotides are TGTGCCAGCAGCGAGGTGAAGAACGAGCAGTACTTC.

The rearrangement uses TRBV7-9 and TRBJ2-1; D unresolved. This CDR3 is 15 amino acids long. CDR1 is SEHNR, CDR2 FQNEAQ, per germline (reference sequence). With 2 bases removed from V and 0 bases from J, the gap between germline ends came to 8 bases. The CDR3 nucleotides read TGTGCCAGCAGCTTATTGAGGAACTCCTACAATGAGCAGTTCTTC. This encodes CASSLLRNSYNEQFF.

This clonotype came up a few times. The chain has TRBV7-9 and TRBJ2-7; perhaps D is TRBD1 or TRBD2 (5 bases each). V lost 7 bases to trimming and J lost 2 bases, with 12 bases between them. Germline CDR1 and CDR2: SEHNR and FQNEAQ (reference sequence). The CDR3 has 13 amino acids. This chain's CDR3 is CASTLGDTYEQYF. The CDR3 DNA follows: TGTGCCAGCACTCTGGGGGATACCTACGAGCAGTACTTC. The full variable domain, completed using reference TRBV7-9 and TRBJ2-7, is DTGVSQNPRHKITKRGQNVTFRCDPISEHNRLYWYRQTLGQGPEFLTYFQNEAQLEKSRLLSDRFSAERPKGSFSTLEIQRTEQGDSAMYLCASTLGDTYEQYFGPGTRLTVT.

Here the CDR3 reads CASKDREDNEQFF. The CDR3 nucleotides read TGTGCCAGTAAGGACAGGGAAGACAATGAGCAGTTCTTC. The chain recombines TRBV19 with TRBJ2-1, with 8 bases aligning to TRBD1. The CDR3 has 13 residues. The V gene's germline CDR1 is LNHDA and CDR2 SQIVND (reference sequence). V lost 7 bases and J lost 5; bases outside the gene matches: 4.

In regard to this clonotype: A read error may produce the germline difference seen at one junction end. The chain joins TRBV7-2 to TRBJ2-2, with no clear D. Germline lookup yields CDR1 SGHTA and CDR2 FQGNSA. This CDR3 region has 17 residues. In DNA form, the CDR3 reads TGTGCCGGCAGCCTCACCGGCTCGACGGCAAACACCGGGGAGCTGTTTTTT. This translates into CAGSLTGSTANTGELFF.

This clonotype has more than one count but fewer than ten. V usage is TRBV7-2 and J usage is TRBJ2-7; D perhaps matches TRBD1 (5 bases). This CDR3 is 14 amino acids long. Per germline, CDR1 SGHTA and CDR2 FQGNSA. Deletions cut 6 bases from V and 4 bases from J, with 16 bases between. Here the CDR3 reads CASSYGQGSYEQYF. CDR3 sequence (DNA): TGTGCCAGCAGTTACGGGCAGGGTTCGTACGAGCAGTACTTC. Supplemented by reference TRBV7-2 and TRBJ2-7, the full variable domain reads GAGVSQSPSNKVTEKGKDVELRCDPISGHTALYWYRQSLGQGLEFLIYFQGNSAPDKSGLPSDRFSAERTGGSVSTLTIQRTQQEDSAVYLCASSYGQGSYEQYFGPGTRLTVT.

The chain recombines TRBV12-3 or TRBV12-4 with TRBJ2-1; the D is unclear. V lost 2 bases to trimming and J lost 0 bases, with 14 bases between them. The CDR3 is 17 amino acids. The CDR3 DNA reads TGTGCCAGCAGTTTAAGTGCCAACCCCCACTCCTACAATGAGCAGTTCTTC. Translating it yields CASSLSANPHSYNEQFF.